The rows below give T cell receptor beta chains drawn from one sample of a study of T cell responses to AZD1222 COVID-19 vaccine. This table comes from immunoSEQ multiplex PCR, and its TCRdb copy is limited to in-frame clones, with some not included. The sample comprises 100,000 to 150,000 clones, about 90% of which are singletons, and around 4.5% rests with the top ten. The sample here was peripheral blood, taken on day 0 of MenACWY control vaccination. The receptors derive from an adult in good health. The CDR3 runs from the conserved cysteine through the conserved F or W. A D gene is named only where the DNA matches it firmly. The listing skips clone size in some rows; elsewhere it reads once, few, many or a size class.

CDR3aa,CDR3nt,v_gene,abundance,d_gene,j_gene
CATSDLRTGTYNEQFF,TGTGCCACCAGTGATTTGAGGACAGGGACCTACAATGAGCAGTTCTTC,TRBV24-1,.,TRBD1,TRBJ2-1
CASRTQQRRSYTF,TGTGCCAGCAGAACCCAACAGCGACGGAGCTACACCTTC,TRBV11-2,.,.,TRBJ1-2
CASSIPGQAPEAFF,TGTGCCAGTAGTATCCCGGGACAGGCACCTGAAGCTTTCTTT,TRBV19,.,TRBD1,TRBJ1-1
CASSDRQRGVYNEQFF,TGTGCCAGCAGTGACCGTCAGCGGGGGGTATACAATGAGCAGTTCTTC,TRBV3-1/TRBV3-2,.,TRBD2,TRBJ2-1
CASSLEQGARGEEFF,TGTGCCAGCAGCTTAGAACAGGGGGCGCGGGGCGAAGAGTTCTTC,TRBV11-2,.,TRBD1,TRBJ2-1
CASSVETGVRSGANVLTF,TGTGCCAGCAGCGTCGAGACAGGGGTTAGGTCTGGGGCCAACGTCCTGACTTTC,TRBV9,.,TRBD1,TRBJ2-6
CAWSPPAGGSNTEAFF,TGTGCCTGGAGTCCACCTGCAGGGGGCTCAAACACTGAAGCTTTCTTT,TRBV30,.,TRBD1,TRBJ1-1
CASSLGWVIGGTDTQYF,TGTGCCAGCAGCTTAGGCTGGGTAATTGGCGGCACAGATACGCAGTATTTT,TRBV11-2,few,.,TRBJ2-3
CASSHPGQGNYGYTF,TGCGCCAGCAGCCATCCGGGACAGGGAAACTATGGCTACACCTTC,TRBV4-1,.,TRBD1,TRBJ1-2
CASSLPRGDTQYF,TGTGCCAGCAGTCTCCCCAGGGGGGATACGCAGTATTTT,TRBV28,.,TRBD1,TRBJ2-3
CASSARLGEKLFF,TGTGCCAGCAGTGCTAGACTGGGTGAAAAACTGTTTTTT,TRBV27,.,.,TRBJ1-4
CASSRLAGGTGTDTQYF,TGTGCCAGCTCACGACTAGCGGGGGGCACAGGGACAGATACGCAGTATTTT,TRBV18,.,TRBD2,TRBJ2-3
CASSLDRENPYEQYF,TGTGCCAGTAGTCTCGACCGGGAGAATCCCTACGAGCAGTACTTC,TRBV19,.,.,TRBJ2-7
CASSYPGETQYF,TGTGCCAGCAGTTACCCCGGCGAGACCCAGTACTTC,TRBV6-5,.,.,TRBJ2-5
CASSWPRDSYTGELFF,TGTGCCAGCAGCTGGCCCCGGGACTCTTACACCGGGGAGCTGTTTTTT,TRBV7-9,.,.,TRBJ2-2
CAREASNQPQHF,TGTGCCAGGGAGGCGAGCAATCAGCCCCAGCATTTT,TRBV28,.,.,TRBJ1-5
CATHGTGGRGAYEQYF,TGTGCCACCCACGGGACAGGGGGCCGGGGGGCCTACGAGCAGTACTTC,TRBV28,.,TRBD1,TRBJ2-7
CASSLAFISNSGNTEAFF,TGTGCCAGCAGCTTAGCTTTCATTAGCAATTCGGGGAACACTGAAGCTTTCTTT,TRBV7-2,.,.,TRBJ1-1
CASSVDGGGGYTF,TGTGCCAGCAGCGTAGACGGGGGAGGTGGCTACACCTTC,TRBV9,.,.,TRBJ1-2
CASIRGPSTDTQYF,TGCGCCAGCATTAGGGGACCTTCCACAGATACGCAGTATTTT,TRBV10-1,.,.,TRBJ2-3
CASSIVGRADNQPQHF,TGTGCCAGTAGTATAGTGGGAAGAGCGGACAATCAGCCCCAGCATTTT,TRBV19,.,.,TRBJ1-5
CASSEEHRSNSNQPQHF,TGTGCCAGCAGTGAAGAGCACAGGTCGAATAGCAATCAGCCCCAGCATTTT,TRBV6-1,.,.,TRBJ1-5
CASKDSPNNSPLHF,TGTGCCAGCAAGGACAGCCCTAATAATTCACCCCTCCACTTT,TRBV2,.,.,TRBJ1-6
CASSEGTGSYNEQFF,TGTGCCAGCAGTGAGGGGACAGGGTCCTACAATGAGCAGTTCTTC,TRBV2,.,TRBD1,TRBJ2-1
CASSSSPNTEAFF,TGTGCCAGCAGCTCAAGCCCGAACACTGAAGCTTTCTTT,TRBV5-4,once,.,TRBJ1-1
CASSSAGTGVYEQYF,TGTGCCAGCAGCTCAGCCGGGACAGGGGTATACGAGCAGTACTTC,TRBV13,.,TRBD1,TRBJ2-7
CASSLGRISATQYF,TGTGCCAGCAGCTTGGGTCGGATCTCGGCGACCCAGTACTTC,TRBV5-8,once,.,TRBJ2-5
CASSQGSGVNEKLFF,TGTGCCAGCAGCCAAGGATCTGGGGTCAATGAAAAACTGTTTTTT,TRBV14,.,.,TRBJ1-4
CASSSRGGGLFGYTF,TGTGCCAGCAGTTCCCGGGGAGGGGGCCTTTTTGGCTACACCTTC,TRBV25-1,.,TRBD1,TRBJ1-2
CASSMSSGSTDTQYF,TGTGCCAGTAGTATGTCCAGCGGCAGCACAGATACGCAGTATTTT,TRBV19,.,.,TRBJ2-3
CASSPNRGEANYGYTF,TGTGCCAGCTCACCAAACAGGGGGGAAGCTAACTATGGCTACACCTTC,TRBV18,.,TRBD1,TRBJ1-2
CASSRDEQYF,TGTGCCAGCAGCCGGGACGAGCAGTACTTC,TRBV28,.,.,TRBJ2-7
CASSGTGRSGNTIYF,TGCGCCAGCAGCGGGACGGGCCGCTCTGGAAACACCATATATTTT,TRBV5-1,.,.,TRBJ1-3
CASSIGNRWNTGELFF,TGTGCCAGTAGTATAGGTAACAGATGGAACACCGGGGAGCTGTTTTTT,TRBV19,.,.,TRBJ2-2
CASSPLQGAGQPQHF,TGTGCCAGCAGCCCCTTACAGGGGGCCGGGCAGCCCCAGCATTTT,TRBV6-5,.,TRBD1,TRBJ1-5
CASSLWPAEKLFF,TGTGCCAGCAGTTTATGGCCGGCTGAAAAACTGTTTTTT,TRBV28,.,.,TRBJ1-4
CASTAGGTFTEAFF,TGTGCCAGCACCGCAGGGGGCACTTTTACTGAAGCTTTCTTT,TRBV6-5,few,TRBD1,TRBJ1-1
CASSVATGAANTEAFF,TGTGCCAGCAGCGTAGCTACGGGGGCGGCGAACACTGAAGCTTTCTTT,TRBV9,.,.,TRBJ1-1
CASSISVAGELFF,TGTGCCAGCAGCATCAGTGTAGCCGGGGAGCTGTTTTTT,TRBV13,.,.,TRBJ2-2
CASRDRGEEQYF,TGTGCCAGCCGGGACAGGGGGGAAGAGCAGTACTTC,TRBV2,.,TRBD1,TRBJ2-7
CASSASGATNEKLFF,TGCGCCAGCAGCGCCTCAGGAGCCACTAATGAAAAACTGTTTTTT,TRBV5-1,.,.,TRBJ1-4
CASSLGHGSPLHF,TGTGCCAGCAGTTTGGGACACGGGTCACCCCTCCACTTT,TRBV28,.,.,TRBJ1-6
CATSRGETVDYEQYF,TGTGCCACCAGCAGAGGGGAGACAGTCGATTACGAGCAGTACTTC,TRBV15,.,.,TRBJ2-7
CASSASANTEAFF,TGTGCCAGCAGCGCGTCGGCGAACACTGAAGCTTTCTTT,TRBV9,.,.,TRBJ1-1
CASSSKGPNNSPLHF,TGTGCCAGCAGCTCCAAAGGGCCGAATAATTCACCCCTCCACTTT,TRBV7-9,.,.,TRBJ1-6
CASSTRYRAANEKLFF,TGTGCCAGCAGTACCCGCTACAGGGCGGCTAATGAAAAACTGTTTTTT,TRBV27,once,.,TRBJ1-4
CASSQGRQGLNTEAFF,TGCGCCAGCAGCCAAGGAAGACAGGGGTTGAACACTGAAGCTTTCTTT,TRBV4-3,few,TRBD1,TRBJ1-1
CASSSDGGRTGELFF,TGTGCCAGCAGTTCCGACGGGGGCAGGACCGGGGAGCTGTTTTTT,TRBV5-6,few,.,TRBJ2-2
CASTRGNTIYF,TGTGCCAGCACCCGGGGAAACACCATATATTTT,TRBV28,.,.,TRBJ1-3
CASLDRNYGYTF,TGTGCCAGCCTTGACAGGAACTATGGCTACACCTTC,TRBV28,.,.,TRBJ1-2
CASSQGIQETQYF,TGCGCCAGCAGCCAAGGTATCCAAGAGACCCAGTACTTC,TRBV4-3,.,.,TRBJ2-5